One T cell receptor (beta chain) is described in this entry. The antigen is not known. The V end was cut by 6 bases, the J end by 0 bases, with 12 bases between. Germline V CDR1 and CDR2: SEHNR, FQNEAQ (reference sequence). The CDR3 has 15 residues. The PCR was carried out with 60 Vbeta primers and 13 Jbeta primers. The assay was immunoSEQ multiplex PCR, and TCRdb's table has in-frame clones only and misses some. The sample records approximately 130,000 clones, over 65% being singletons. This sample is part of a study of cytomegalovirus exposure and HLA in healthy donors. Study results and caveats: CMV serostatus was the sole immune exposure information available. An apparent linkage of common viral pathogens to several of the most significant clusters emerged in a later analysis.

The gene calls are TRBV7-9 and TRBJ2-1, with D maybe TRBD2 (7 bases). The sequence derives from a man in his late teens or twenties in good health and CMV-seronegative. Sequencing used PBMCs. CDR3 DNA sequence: TGTGCCAGCAGAAGGGGAGGGGGCTCCTACAATGAGCAGTTCTTC. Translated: CASRRGGGSYNEQFF.